Shown below are 21 T cell receptor beta chains from a single sample sequenced in a study of T cell clonotyping in hematopoietic cell transplantation. The sample's time point: recipient sample about 28 days before transplant, after cytoreduction. The repertoire was sequenced with immunoSEQ multiplex PCR; TCRdb's copy has only in-frame clones and lacks some. The sample contains over 45,000 clones, approximately 84% of which appear only once. This sample comprised peripheral blood mononuclear cells, obtained before stem cell transplant. The receptors originated from a man in his 60s with biphenotypic leukemia. Some clones in this sample may be carry-over from other donors' samples.

The V and J genes are TRBV28 and TRBJ2-7; D is perhaps TRBD2 (5 bases). V was shortened by 5 bases and J by 0 bases, with 5 bases between the two germline ends. The CDR3 totals 12 residues. Germline loops: CDR1 MDHEN, CDR2 SYDVKM. Here the CDR3 DNA reads TGTGCCAGCAGTACTAGCTCCTACGAGCAGTACTTC. Amino acids: CASSTSSYEQYF.

The chain is built from TRBV4-1 and TRBJ2-5; D is undetermined. Germline-derived CDR1 and CDR2 are MGHRA and YSYEKL. The CDR3 sequence is 16 residues long. V was cut by 4 bases and J by 0 bases, with 15 bases left in between. The CDR3 bases are TGCGCCAGCAGCCCCTTTGTCGCGGCGTACCAAGAGACCCAGTACTTC. This encodes CASSPFVAAYQETQYF.

The rearrangement joins TRBV5-4 to TRBJ2-7; D may be TRBD2 (5 bases). The CDR3 sequence is 14 residues long. Trimming removed 3 bases at V and 7 bases at J, with 17 bases between. Germline CDR1 is SGHNT and CDR2 is YYREEE (reference sequence). The CDR3 loop reads CASSSLMGVGEQYF. In DNA form, the CDR3 reads TGTGCCAGCAGCTCGCTGATGGGAGTGGGGGAGCAGTACTTC.

The rearrangement links TRBV19 to TRBJ2-6, with a possible D match to TRBD1 (5 bases). The CDR3 runs to 16 residues. Germline lookup yields CDR1 LNHDA and CDR2 SQIVND (reference sequence). Trimming took 4 bases from V and 2 from J, leaving 12 bases between them. The CDR3 DNA reads as TGTGCCAGTAGTACTCGAGAGACAGCTGGGGCCAACGTCCTGACTTTC. Translation gives CASSTRETAGANVLTF.

This clone was detected once. This chain joins TRBV6-1 and TRBJ2-5; 8 bases match TRBD1. The CDR3 has 15 amino acids. J gave up 5 bases and V 7 bases, and 12 bases lay outside the gene matches. Germline V gene sequence: CDR1 MNHNS, CDR2 SASEGT. CDR3 in DNA: TGTGCCAGCACCCCAGGGGGCGCCTTTGGGGAGACCCAGTACTTC. This codes for CASTPGGAFGETQYF.

The chain recombines TRBV4-1 with TRBJ2-1; TRBD2 agrees at 7 bases. Losses at the gene ends were 5 bases for V and 5 bases for J; bases not matched to a gene: 6. The CDR3 consists of 14 residues. The germline V gene has CDR1 MGHRA and CDR2 YSYEKL. The CDR3 nucleotides are TGCGCCAGCAGCATTAGCGGGCAAGACAATGAGCAGTTCTTC. This translates into CASSISGQDNEQFF.

The genes are TRBV11-3 and TRBJ2-7; 9 positions agree with TRBD1. Germline V gene data show CDR1 as SGHNT and CDR2 as YENEEA. The CDR3 contains 17 residues. V lost 1 base to trimming and J lost 2 bases; unmatched junction nucleotides: 9. CDR3 in DNA: TGTGCCAGCAGCTTAGCGATCCCGGGACAGGGCACCTACGAGCAGTACTTC. Protein product: CASSLAIPGQGTYEQYF.

This chain links TRBV19 with TRBJ2-3; possible D gene TRBD2, 5 bases. Germline assignment: CDR1 LNHDA and CDR2 SQIVND (reference sequence). There are 15 residues in the CDR3. The V and J ends lost 3 bases and 2 bases respectively, with 12 bases between them. The CDR3 DNA reads TGTGCCAGTAGTATTCAGCGAGCGGTCACAGATACGCAGTATTTT. It translates to CASSIQRAVTDTQYF.

The chain has TRBV7-9 and TRBJ2-7; D is uncertain. Trimming pared 1 base from V and 3 bases from J, leaving 7 bases between. The CDR3 runs to 13 residues. Germline V gene sequence: CDR1 SEHNR, CDR2 FQNEAQ (reference sequence). CDR3 residues: CASSLDQSYEQYF. The CDR3 nucleotides are TGTGCCAGCAGCTTAGACCAGAGCTACGAGCAGTACTTC.

The rearrangement uses TRBV6-5 and TRBJ2-1, with D perhaps TRBD1 (6 bases). Looked up from germline, CDR1 is MNHEY and CDR2 is SVGAGI. This CDR3 is built from 15 residues. Trimming cost V 3 bases and J 8 bases, with 17 bases left between them. The CDR3 nucleotides are TGTGCCAGCAGTTATGGGGGCGCGAGGGAATATGAGCAGTTCTTC. Encoded protein: CASSYGGAREYEQFF.

In the case of this clone: The junction and the germline gene differ at one end; a read error may be behind it. The genes are TRBV5-4 and TRBJ1-2; D gene ambiguous. This CDR3 is built from 11 residues. Germline CDR1 SGHNT, CDR2 YYREEE (reference sequence). CDR3 loop: CASSLAGHSLF. The CDR3 coding sequence is TGTGCCAGCAGCTTGGCGGGTCATAGCCTCTTC. Supplemented by reference TRBV5-4 and TRBJ1-2, the full variable domain reads ETGVTQSPTHLIKTRGQQVTLRCSSQSGHNTVSWYQQALGQGPQFIFQYYREEENGRGNFPPRFSGLQFPNYSSELNVNALELDDSALYLCASSLAGHSLFGSGTRLTVV.

The V and J genes are TRBV9 and TRBJ2-3; 10 positions match TRBD2. This CDR3 has 16 amino acids. CDR1 is SGDLS, CDR2 YYNGEE, per germline. V dropped 0 bases and J dropped 6; count of bases not matched to a gene: 7. As DNA, the CDR3 is TGTGCCAGCAGCGTAGAAGGAGCGGGAGGGGTGGATACGCAGTATTTT. Translating gives CASSVEGAGGVDTQYF.

CDR3 protein: CASSPDRKETQYF. CDR3 nucleotides: TGTGCCAGCAGCCCGGACAGGAAAGAGACCCAGTACTTC. The chain couples TRBV6-5 to TRBJ2-5; 7 bases are a match to TRBD1. The trim removed 6 bases at V and 3 bases at J, leaving 4 bases unmatched. This CDR3 contains 13 residues. Germline CDR1 reads MNHEY; CDR2 reads SVGAGI.

This sequence joins TRBV7-2 and TRBJ2-1; the D gene is possibly TRBD1 (6 bases). The germline CDR1 and CDR2 sequences are SGHTA and FQGNSA. The CDR3 is 15 residues long. The V end lost 5 bases, the J end lost 1 base, and 12 bases lay between the germline ends. Written as DNA, the CDR3 is TGTGCCAGCAGCCCGGACAGACTTTCCTACAATGAGCAGTTCTTC. It is translated as CASSPDRLSYNEQFF.

This clone was seen only a few times. This chain uses TRBV5-1 with TRBJ2-5; the D gene is possibly TRBD2 (5 bases). The V and J ends lost 3 bases and 2 bases respectively, with 11 bases between them. CDR1 is SGHRS and CDR2 is YFSETQ in the germline V gene. This CDR3 contains 14 residues. The CDR3 nucleotides read TGCGCCAGCAGCTGGGGAGCGGTGCAAGAGACCCAGTACTTC. It yields the protein CASSWGAVQETQYF.

This rearrangement joins TRBV27 to TRBJ1-4, with no clear D. Trimming shortened V by 3 bases and J by 10 bases, and 9 bases separated the two germline ends. This CDR3 is built from 12 residues. From germline, CDR1 is MNHEY and CDR2 SMNVEV (reference sequence). This chain's CDR3 is CASSFMDGKLFF. Written as DNA, the CDR3 is TGTGCCAGCAGTTTTATGGACGGAAAACTGTTTTTT.

This chain joins TRBV10-2 and TRBJ2-3, with unresolved D. This CDR3 comprises 10 residues. The germline V and J ends were trimmed by 7 bases and 6 bases, with 5 bases remaining between them. The germline gives CDR1 WSHSY, CDR2 SAAADI. The CDR3 region is CASNLDTQYF. The CDR3 coding sequence is TGCGCCAGCAATCTGGATACGCAGTATTTT.

This clone appeared a single time. J is TRBJ1-2 and V is TRBV5-1, with 7 bases that match TRBD1. J was trimmed by 8 bases and V by 2 bases; bases with no gene match: 9. Germline CDR1 and CDR2: SGHRS and YFSETQ. The CDR3 consists of 14 residues. Written as DNA, the CDR3 is TGCGCCAGCAGCTTCGGGCAGGGGGACAAAGGCTACACCTTC. It is translated as CASSFGQGDKGYTF.

The chain couples TRBV7-8 to TRBJ2-1; D gene ambiguous. With 2 bases removed from V and 0 bases from J, the gap between germline ends came to 11 bases. The germline V gene encodes CDR1 SGHVS and CDR2 FQNEAQ. The length of the CDR3 is 16 residues. This CDR3 reads CASSLTPFSSYNEQFF. CDR3 nucleotides: TGTGCCAGCAGCTTAACACCGTTCAGCTCCTACAATGAGCAGTTCTTC.

The V call is TRBV7-2, the J call TRBJ1-4, with D unresolved. This CDR3 spans 14 amino acids. Between the trimmed V and J ends, which lost 6 bases and 6 bases, there was a span of 14 bases. Germline CDR1 reads SGHTA; CDR2 reads FQGNSA. Here the CDR3 reads CASRPRSQYEKLFF. In nucleotides, the CDR3 is TGTGCCAGCAGACCTCGGAGCCAATATGAAAAACTGTTTTTT. Full variable domain (outside the CDR3, taken from reference TRBV7-2 and TRBJ1-4): GAGVSQSPSNKVTEKGKDVELRCDPISGHTALYWYRQSLGQGLEFLIYFQGNSAPDKSGLPSDRFSAERTGGSVSTLTIQRTQQEDSAVYLCASRPRSQYEKLFFGSGTQLSVL.

V usage is TRBV9 and J usage is TRBJ2-1; TRBD2 aligns across 8 bases. Germline assignment: CDR1 SGDLS and CDR2 YYNGEE. With 0 bases clipped from V and 7 bases from J, the junction kept 27 bases outside the gene matches. This CDR3 region has 22 residues. This chain's CDR3 is CASSVALGKREPQVGPGNEQFF. For the CDR3, the DNA is TGTGCCAGCAGCGTAGCCTTAGGGAAGCGGGAGCCCCAAGTGGGCCCTGGGAATGAGCAGTTCTTC.